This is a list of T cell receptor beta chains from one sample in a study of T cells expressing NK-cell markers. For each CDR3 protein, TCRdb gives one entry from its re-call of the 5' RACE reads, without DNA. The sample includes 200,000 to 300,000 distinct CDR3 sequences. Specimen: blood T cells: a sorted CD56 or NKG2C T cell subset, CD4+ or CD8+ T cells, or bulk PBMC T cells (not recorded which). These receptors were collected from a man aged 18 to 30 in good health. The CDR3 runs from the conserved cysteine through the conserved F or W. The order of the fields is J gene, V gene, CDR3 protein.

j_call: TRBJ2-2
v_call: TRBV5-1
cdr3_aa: CASRRGTEITGELFF

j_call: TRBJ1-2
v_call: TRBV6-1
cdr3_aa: CASSKPGSGVGYTF

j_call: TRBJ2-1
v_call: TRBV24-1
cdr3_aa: CATSEFGTRGPSEQFF

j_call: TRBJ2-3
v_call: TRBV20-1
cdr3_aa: CSASLLAGGPDTQYF

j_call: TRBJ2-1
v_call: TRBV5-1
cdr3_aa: CASTRTGLYNEQFF

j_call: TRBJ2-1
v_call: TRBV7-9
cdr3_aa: CASSPHQREGIYNEQFF

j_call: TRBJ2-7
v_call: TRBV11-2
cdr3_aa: CASSDYRDRGYEQYF

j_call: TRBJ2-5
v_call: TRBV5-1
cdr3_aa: CASSLEGTPGGETQYF

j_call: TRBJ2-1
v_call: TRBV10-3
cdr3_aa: CAILDHLKGNEQFF

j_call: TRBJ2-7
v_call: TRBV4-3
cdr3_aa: CASSQAGGKGHEQYF

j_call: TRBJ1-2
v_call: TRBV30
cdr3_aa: CAWSRGNYGYTF

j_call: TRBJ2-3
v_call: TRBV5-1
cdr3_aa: CASSRLSLAGGIDTQYF